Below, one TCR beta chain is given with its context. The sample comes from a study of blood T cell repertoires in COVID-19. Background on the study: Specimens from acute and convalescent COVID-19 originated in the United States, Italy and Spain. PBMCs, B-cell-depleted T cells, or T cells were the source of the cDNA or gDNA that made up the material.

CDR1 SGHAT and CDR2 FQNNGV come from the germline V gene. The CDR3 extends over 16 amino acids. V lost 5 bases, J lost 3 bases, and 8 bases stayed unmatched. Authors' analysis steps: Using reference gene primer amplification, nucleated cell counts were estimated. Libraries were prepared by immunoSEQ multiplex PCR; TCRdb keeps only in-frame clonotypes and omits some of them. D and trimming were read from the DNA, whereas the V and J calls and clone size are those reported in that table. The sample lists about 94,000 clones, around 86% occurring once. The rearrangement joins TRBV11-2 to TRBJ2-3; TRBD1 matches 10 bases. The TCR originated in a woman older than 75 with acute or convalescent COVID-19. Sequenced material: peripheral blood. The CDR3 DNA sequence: TGTGCCAGCAGCCCATGGGGACAGGGGTATACAGATACGCAGTATTTT. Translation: CASSPWGQGYTDTQYF.